The next 20 T cell receptor beta chains were all read from a single sample in a study of CD8+CD57+ T cells in acquired aplastic anemia. Sequencing was done on patients that had shown CD8+CD57+ cell expansion by flow cytometry. TCR beta VDJ and CDR3 were profiled, and genomic DNA was the template. A single record per CDR3 protein comes from TCRdb applying MiXCR to the reads. This table holds around 430,000 distinct CDR3 sequences, around a third found once. Input material: sorted CD4+, CD8+, or CD8+CD57+ T cells (not recorded which) from PBMCs. The source is a human donor with aplastic anemia.

This clonotype was seen a handful of times. This chain connects TRBV7-3 to TRBJ2-5, with 16 bases matching TRBD2. CDR1 SGHTA and CDR2 FQGTGA come from the germline V gene. V lost 5 bases and J lost 0; bases outside the gene matches: 6. The CDR3 spans 18 residues. This chain's CDR3 is CASSLGTSGRAYQETQYF. The DNA of the CDR3 is TGTGCCAGCAGCCTCGGGACTAGCGGGAGGGCGTACCAAGAGACCCAGTACTTC.

This clonotype was seen more than once but under ten times. J is TRBJ2-7 and V is TRBV4-2, with D maybe TRBD1 (6 bases). The germline V gene encodes CDR1 LGHNA and CDR2 YNFKEQ. The V end was cut by 4 bases, the J end by 0 bases, with 16 bases between. The CDR3 is 16 residues long. As DNA, the CDR3 is TGTGCCAGCAGCCGATACTTCAGACAGGACTCCTACGAGCAGTACTTC. Its protein is CASSRYFRQDSYEQYF.

Of note for this clonotype: Likely a read error: the CDR3 ends without its conserved phenylalanine or tryptophan. The chain has TRBV10-1 and TRBJ2-7, with 10 positions matching TRBD1. The trim removed 6 bases at V and 3 bases at J, leaving 2 bases unmatched. Germline CDR1 and CDR2: WNHNN and SYGVQD (reference sequence). The CDR3 has 13 amino acids. The CDR3 region has the DNA TGCGCCAGCAGGGGGACAGGGGACTACGAGCAGTACTCC. Protein product: CASRGTGDYEQYS.

This clonotype was detected many times. This chain connects TRBV19 to TRBJ1-6, with 11 positions matching TRBD1. J was trimmed by 9 bases and V by 7 bases; bases with no gene match: 11. The CDR3 has 16 residues. Germline V gene lookup returns CDR1 LNHDA and CDR2 SQIVND (reference sequence). The CDR3 protein is CASTPAGTGGPSPLHF. The CDR3 DNA sequence: TGTGCCAGTACCCCAGCCGGGACAGGGGGGCCTTCACCCCTCCACTTT.

The chain has TRBV20-1 and TRBJ1-4; 7 nucleotides align to TRBD1. Germline V gene sequence: CDR1 DFQATT, CDR2 SNEGSKA (reference sequence). Unmatched junction bases numbered 10, after V lost 6 bases and J lost 6 bases. The CDR3 extends over 14 amino acids. CDR3 sequence: CSASETGFDEKLFF. CDR3 DNA sequence: TGCAGTGCCAGCGAGACAGGGTTTGATGAAAAACTGTTTTTT.

In its sample, this clonotype was seen a few times. This chain uses TRBV20-1 with TRBJ2-5; 7 nucleotides align to TRBD1. Germline trimming cut 4 bases from V and 1 base from J; bases unmatched to any gene: 3. This CDR3 has 13 amino acids. Per the germline V gene, CDR1 is DFQATT and CDR2 is SNEGSKA (reference sequence). CDR3 region: CSAIPGGQETQYF. The CDR3 DNA follows: TGCAGTGCTATACCAGGGGGCCAAGAGACCCAGTACTTC.

At least ten counts were recorded for this clonotype. V and J are TRBV12-3 or TRBV12-4 and TRBJ1-2; 8 bases agree with TRBD1. This CDR3 contains 15 residues. The J segment lost 3 bases and the V segment lost 3 bases, leaving 6 bases of the junction unmatched. The chain's CDR3 is CASSFGDRRHYGYTF. CDR3 DNA sequence: TGTGCCAGCAGTTTTGGGGACAGGAGACACTATGGCTACACCTTC.

This chain links TRBV14 with TRBJ1-1; the D gene is possibly TRBD1 (5 bases). CDR3 size: 15 residues. Germline CDR1 is SGHDN and CDR2 is FVKESK. Trimming shortened V by 0 bases and J by 4 bases, and 12 bases separated the two germline ends. CDR3 loop: CASSQDRRVGTEAFF. CDR3 bases: TGTGCCAGCAGCCAAGATCGCAGGGTGGGCACTGAAGCTTTCTTT. Drawing the rest from reference TRBV14 and TRBJ1-1, the complete variable domain is EAGVTQFPSHSVIEKGQTVTLRCDPISGHDNLYWYRRVMGKEIKFLLHFVKESKQDESGMPNNRFLAERTGGTYSTLKVQPAELEDSGVYFCASSQDRRVGTEAFFGQGTRLTVV.

This clonotype was detected once. The CDR3 protein is CSYSMGTIHGEQYF. The CDR3 nucleotides read TGCAGTTACTCGATGGGGACTATCCATGGGGAGCAGTACTTC. The chain couples TRBV20-1 to TRBJ2-7; 7 nucleotides agree with TRBD2. V gave up 8 bases and J gave up 7 bases; unmatched junction bases: 17. The CDR3 runs 14 residues. Germline CDR1 DFQATT, CDR2 SNEGSKA (reference sequence).

This clonotype appeared many times. This chain links TRBV18 with TRBJ1-3; D call uncertain. With 5 bases removed from V and 0 bases from J, the gap between germline ends came to 8 bases. This CDR3 is built from 14 residues. Germline V CDR1 and CDR2: KGHSH, LQKENI. The CDR3 loop reads CASSSGSSGNTIYF. The CDR3 DNA reads TGTGCCAGCTCATCGGGCTCCTCTGGAAACACCATATATTTT.

This clonotype was picked up a small number of times. The chain recombines TRBV20-1 with TRBJ1-3, with 9 positions matching TRBD1. Germline-derived CDR1 and CDR2 are DFQATT and SNEGSKA (reference sequence). J was trimmed by 0 bases and V by 6 bases; bases with no gene match: 12. CDR3 size: 17 residues. The CDR3 DNA reads TGCAGTGCCAAGACTTCCGGGACAGGGTACTCTGGAAACACCATATATTTT. It yields the protein CSAKTSGTGYSGNTIYF.

This chain uses TRBV20-1 with TRBJ2-2, with D possibly called TRBD1 or TRBD2 (5 bases each). This CDR3 comprises 14 residues. The germline CDR1 and CDR2 sequences are DFQATT and SNEGSKA (reference sequence). Trimming cost V 6 bases and J 4 bases, with 15 bases left between them. CDR3 amino acids: CSAIQGGSTGELFF. Written as DNA, the CDR3 is TGCAGTGCAATTCAGGGTGGGAGCACCGGGGAGCTGTTTTTT.

The table lists this clonotype with a few counts. This rearrangement joins TRBV7-3 to TRBJ2-5, with 9 bases matching TRBD2. CDR1 and CDR2 (germline): SGHTA, FQGTGA. The junction had 13 bases not matched to a gene; V was cut back by 0 bases and J by 5 bases. CDR3 length: 18 residues. The CDR3 nucleotides read TGTGCCAGCAGCTTAACTCGAGCGGGGGGAACCAGGCGGGAGACCCAGTACTTC. This translates into CASSLTRAGGTRRETQYF.

The sample holds a few counts of this clonotype. The V and J genes are TRBV7-3 and TRBJ2-2; D is unresolved. With 5 bases removed from V and 7 bases from J, the gap between germline ends came to 14 bases. The CDR3 sequence is 14 residues long. Germline values: CDR1 SGHTA, CDR2 FQGTGA. The CDR3 DNA is TGTGCCAGCAGCACAATACAAGGAGTCGGGGAGCTGTTTTTT. This translates into CASSTIQGVGELFF.

This clonotype has ten or more counts. The rearrangement links TRBV25-1 to TRBJ1-4, with 8 bases identical to TRBD1. Germline CDR1 and CDR2: MGHDK and SYGVNS. The junction had 0 bases not matched to a gene; V was cut back by 6 bases and J by 0 bases. This CDR3 contains 14 residues. The CDR3 DNA is TGTGCCAGCAGGGACAGGGCAACTAATGAAAAACTGTTTTTT. It encodes CASRDRATNEKLFF.

The DNA for the CDR3 is TGTGCCAGCAGCTTACTCCCCAGGGGACTAAACAATGAGCAGTTCTTC. Translation gives CASSLLPRGLNNEQFF. The chain joins TRBV11-2 to TRBJ2-1; perhaps TRBD2 as D (7 bases). The CDR3 spans 16 residues. Trimming took off 2 bases at V and 5 bases at J, with 16 bases between the two ends. Germline values: CDR1 SGHAT, CDR2 FQNNGV. The entire variable domain, with the rest obtained from reference TRBV11-2 and TRBJ2-1, is as follows: EAGVAQSPRYKIIEKRQSVAFWCNPISGHATLYWYQQILGQGPKLLIQFQNNGVVDDSQLPKDRFSAERLKGVDSTLKIQPAKLEDSAVYLCASSLLPRGLNNEQFFGPGTRLTVL.

In this sample, this clonotype turned up once. The chain recombines TRBV29-1 with TRBJ2-3, with 9 nucleotides matching TRBD2. The CDR3 length is 14 residues. The V and J ends lost 6 bases and 0 bases, in that order; junction bases with no gene match: 4. Germline assignment: CDR1 SQVTM and CDR2 ANQGSEA. The CDR3 here is CSVPAGGSTDTQYF. The CDR3 nucleotides are TGCAGCGTCCCAGCGGGGGGTAGCACAGATACGCAGTATTTT.

The J gene is TRBJ1-5, the V gene TRBV6-1, with 8 bases identical to TRBD1. The V gene end was trimmed by 3 bases and the J gene end by 6 bases; junction bases not matched to a gene: 4. Germline V lookup: CDR1 MNHNS, CDR2 SASEGT. The CDR3 has 14 amino acids. The DNA of the CDR3 is TGTGCCAGCAGTGAGCAGGGGGCAAGTCAGCCCCAGCATTTT. Translating gives CASSEQGASQPQHF.

The rearrangement joins TRBV2 to TRBJ2-1, with D tentatively TRBD2 (6 bases). CDR1 is SNHLY, CDR2 FYNNEI, per germline. V was cut by 6 bases and J by 5 bases, with 17 bases left in between. CDR3 length: 15 amino acids. The CDR3: CASSVREYPNNEQFF. In nucleotides, the CDR3 is TGTGCCAGCAGCGTACGGGAGTATCCGAACAATGAGCAGTTCTTC.

This clonotype occurred a few times. The chain is built from TRBV3-1 and TRBJ1-2; D call uncertain. Germline loops: CDR1 LGHDT, CDR2 YNNKEL (reference sequence). Trimming cost V 10 bases and J 7 bases, with 22 bases left between them. CDR3 size: 14 residues. The CDR3 here is CATSLEATAGGYTF. The DNA for the CDR3 is TGTGCCACCTCCCTCGAGGCGACGGCCGGTGGCTACACCTTC.